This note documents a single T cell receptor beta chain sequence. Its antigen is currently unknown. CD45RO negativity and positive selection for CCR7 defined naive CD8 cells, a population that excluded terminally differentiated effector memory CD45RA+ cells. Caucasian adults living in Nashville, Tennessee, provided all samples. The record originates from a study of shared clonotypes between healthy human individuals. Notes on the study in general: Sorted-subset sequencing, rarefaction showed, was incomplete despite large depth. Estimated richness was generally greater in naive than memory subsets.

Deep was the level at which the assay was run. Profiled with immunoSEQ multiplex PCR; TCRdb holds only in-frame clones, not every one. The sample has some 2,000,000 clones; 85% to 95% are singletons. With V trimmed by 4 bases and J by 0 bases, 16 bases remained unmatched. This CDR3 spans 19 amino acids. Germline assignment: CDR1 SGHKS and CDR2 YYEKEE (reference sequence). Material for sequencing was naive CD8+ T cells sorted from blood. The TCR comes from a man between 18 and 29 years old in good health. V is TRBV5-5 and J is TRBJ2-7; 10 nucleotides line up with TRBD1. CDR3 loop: CASSPLPGQGSHFSYEQYF. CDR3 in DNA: TGTGCCAGCAGCCCACTCCCGGGACAGGGGTCCCACTTCTCCTACGAGCAGTACTTC.